The 26 T cell receptor beta chains in this list originate from one sample, sequenced in a study of blood T cells in healthy people across ages. A sample-barcoded 5' primer and a J-beta primer mix were used in a second PCR of roughly 6 to 12 cycles. MiXCR was run by TCRdb on the 5' RACE reads, yielding one entry per CDR3 protein. The sample carries about 970,000 distinct CDR3 sequences, 45% to 60% recorded once. The specimen was blood. The receptors here all came from a woman aged 60-75 years in good health.

The sample holds a few counts of this clonotype. The rearrangement joins TRBV7-3 to TRBJ2-7; D assignment may be TRBD1 or TRBD2 (5 bases each). This CDR3 has 14 residues. Trimming pared 5 bases from V and 2 bases from J, leaving 13 bases between. Germline V gives CDR1 SGHTA, CDR2 FQGTGA. CDR3 nucleotides: TGTGCCAGCAGCCCTCCGGGGACGGCCTACGAGCAGTACTTC. Translating gives CASSPPGTAYEQYF.

Only a few counts were recorded for this clonotype. V and J are TRBV5-1 and TRBJ2-6; D gene unclear. This CDR3 region has 16 residues. V lost 0 bases and J lost 3, with 10 bases in between. From germline, CDR1 is SGHRS and CDR2 YFSETQ. In DNA, the CDR3 is TGCGCCAGCAGCTTGGTCAGCAGCCTTGGGGCCAACGTCCTGACTTTC. Amino acid sequence: CASSLVSSLGANVLTF.

The V and J genes are TRBV5-1 and TRBJ2-1, with TRBD2 identical over 8 bases. V was pared by 7 bases and J by 5 bases, with 8 bases of the junction left unmatched. The CDR3 contains 14 residues. The germline gives CDR1 SGHRS, CDR2 YFSETQ. CDR3 loop: CASRPTSGNNEQFF. The CDR3 region has the DNA TGCGCCAGCCGCCCAACTAGCGGTAACAATGAGCAGTTCTTC.

This clonotype was counted only a few times. J is TRBJ2-1 and V is TRBV12-3 or TRBV12-4; 7 nucleotides match TRBD2. After removal of 5 bases from V and 9 bases from J, the junction contained 4 bases not matched to a gene. This CDR3 contains 12 residues. The CDR3 sequence: CASSASGGEQFF. For the CDR3, the DNA is TGTGCCAGCAGTGCCTCGGGGGGTGAGCAGTTCTTC.

The V gene is TRBV12-3 or TRBV12-4, the J gene TRBJ2-7; maybe TRBD1 (5 bases). The DNA end lines up better with TRBJ2-5; the J call may be wrong. The CDR3 extends over 11 amino acids. The CDR3 coding sequence is TGTGCCAGCAGTCACACAGGGACCCAGTACTTC. It yields the protein CASSHTGTQYF.

This chain connects TRBV5-1 to TRBJ2-2; 7 bases map to TRBD2. After removal of 4 bases from V and 4 bases from J, the junction contained 7 bases not matched to a gene. CDR3 size: 15 residues. The V gene's germline CDR1 is SGHRS and CDR2 YFSETQ. The CDR3 region is CASSLGLGGTGELFF. The CDR3 DNA reads TGCGCCAGCAGCCTAGGACTAGGTGGCACCGGGGAGCTGTTTTTT.

The rearrangement links TRBV6-2 or TRBV6-3 to TRBJ2-7, with D maybe TRBD1 (6 bases). There are 14 residues in the CDR3. V gave up 7 bases and J gave up 2 bases, with 15 bases separating them. The germline V gene encodes CDR1 MNHEY and CDR2 SVGEGT. The CDR3 nucleotides read TGTGCCAGCACCCATGGGGGCTCGGCCTACGAGCAGTACTTC. Its protein product is CASTHGGSAYEQYF.

V gene TRBV7-9 combines with J gene TRBJ2-7; D call uncertain. V lost 3 bases and J lost 5, with 11 bases in between. CDR1 is SEHNR and CDR2 is FQNEAQ in the germline V gene (reference sequence). The CDR3 is 13 residues long. The CDR3 sequence is CASSFQGGNEQYF. The CDR3 bases are TGTGCCAGCAGCTTCCAAGGTGGAAACGAGCAGTACTTC. Full variable domain (outside the CDR3, taken from reference TRBV7-9 and TRBJ2-7): DTGVSQNPRHKITKRGQNVTFRCDPISEHNRLYWYRQTLGQGPEFLTYFQNEAQLEKSRLLSDRFSAERPKGSFSTLEIQRTEQGDSAMYLCASSFQGGNEQYFGPGTRLTVT.

The chain links TRBV6-6 to TRBJ1-4; D unresolved. This CDR3 has 14 amino acids. Germline CDR1 reads MNHNY; CDR2 reads SVGAGI (reference sequence). V shed 0 bases and J shed 8 bases, with 10 bases lying between them. CDR3 DNA sequence: TGTGCCAGCAGTTACTCCATGGGCCGCGAAAAACTGTTTTTT. This translates into CASSYSMGREKLFF.

This clonotype is a singleton in its sample. The chain employs TRBV18 and TRBJ2-7; possibly TRBD1 or TRBD2 for D (6 bases each). The CDR3 extends over 15 amino acids. In germline, CDR1 is KGHSH, CDR2 LQKENI. V shed 6 bases and J shed 2 bases, with 17 bases lying between them. The DNA for the CDR3 is TGTGCCAGCTCTTTATCTATAGGGGGGCCCTACGAGCAGTACTTC. It yields the protein CASSLSIGGPYEQYF.

The chain uses TRBV12-3 or TRBV12-4 and TRBJ2-1; TRBD1 matches 9 bases. The CDR3 is 15 residues long. The trim removed 6 bases at V and 4 bases at J, leaving 7 bases unmatched. CDR3 nucleotide sequence: TGTGCCAGCAGCACCGGGACAGGGATGTACAATGAGCAGTTCTTC. Protein sequence: CASSTGTGMYNEQFF.

This chain links TRBV5-1 with TRBJ2-5; the D gene is possibly TRBD1 (6 bases). V was clipped by 4 bases and J by 5 bases, with 24 bases between them. This CDR3 is 17 amino acids long. CDR1 is SGHRS and CDR2 is YFSETQ in the germline V gene. The CDR3 DNA follows: TGCGCCAGCAGCCCGCAGGGGTACAGGGCCCTGGGGGAGACCCAGTACTTC. Amino acids: CASSPQGYRALGETQYF.

This chain joins TRBV24-1 and TRBJ2-7; D gene ambiguous. The germline V gene has CDR1 KGHDR and CDR2 SFDVKD. V shed 4 bases and J shed 2 bases, with 11 bases lying between them. CDR3 length: 14 residues. The DNA for the CDR3 is TGTGCCACCAGTGAGAGAGGCAATACCTACGAGCAGTACTTC. It encodes CATSERGNTYEQYF.

J is TRBJ2-7 and V is TRBV3-1; 8 nucleotides agree with TRBD2. Per germline, CDR1 LGHDT and CDR2 YNNKEL (reference sequence). The V segment lost 1 base and the J segment 6 bases; nucleotides outside the gene matches: 8. The CDR3 has 15 residues. The DNA for the CDR3 is TGTGCCAGCAGCCAAGTCGGGACTAGGGTTGGCGAGCAGTACTTC. Amino acid sequence: CASSQVGTRVGEQYF.

This sequence joins TRBV28 and TRBJ2-3; no reliable D call. Germline V gene data show CDR1 as MDHEN and CDR2 as SYDVKM. Trimming shortened V by 4 bases and J by 4 bases, and 6 bases separated the two germline ends. The CDR3 loop spans 12 amino acids. The CDR3 protein is CASSSRPDTQYF. The CDR3 DNA is TGTGCCAGCAGTTCCCGCCCAGATACGCAGTATTTT.

The J gene is TRBJ1-5, the V gene TRBV6-1, with TRBD1 matching 7 bases. The germline CDR1 and CDR2 sequences are MNHNS and SASEGT. V was clipped by 3 bases and J by 4 bases; unmatched bases: 6. The CDR3 has 15 residues. CDR3 amino acids: CASSDQGVLNQPQHF. The CDR3 DNA sequence: TGTGCCAGCAGTGACCAGGGGGTCTTAAATCAGCCCCAGCATTTT.

This chain joins TRBV4-2 and TRBJ1-4; no clear D gene. This CDR3 contains 13 residues. Looked up from germline, CDR1 is LGHNA and CDR2 is YNFKEQ. The V and J ends lost 1 base and 7 bases respectively, with 7 bases between them. CDR3 protein: CASSQGSLEKLFF. The CDR3 coding sequence is TGTGCCAGCAGCCAAGGATCTCTTGAAAAACTGTTTTTT.

Turning to this clonotype: This clone may be a read error of a much larger clone one base away. The J gene is TRBJ2-1, the V gene TRBV20-1; D is perhaps TRBD1 or TRBD2 (6 bases each). The V end was cut by 0 bases, the J end by 5 bases, with 11 bases between. Germline-derived CDR1 and CDR2 are DFQATT and SNEGSKA (reference sequence). This CDR3 comprises 14 residues. CDR3 DNA sequence: TGCAGTGCTAGAGATGGACGGGGGCACAATGAGCAGTTCTTC. It encodes CSARDGRGHNEQFF.

A few counts support this clonotype. The rearrangement uses TRBV10-3 and TRBJ2-3; 9 positions match TRBD1. The junction had 12 bases not matched to a gene; V was cut back by 3 bases and J by 5 bases. The CDR3 is made up of 17 amino acids. CDR1 is ENHRY, CDR2 SYGVKD, per germline. The CDR3 nucleotides are TGTGCCATCAGTGACCGGACCCGGGACAGGGTTGGAGATACGCAGTATTTT. This codes for CAISDRTRDRVGDTQYF.

The chain has TRBV6-6 and TRBJ2-7; TRBD1 might be the D (6 bases). The CDR3 consists of 15 residues. Deletions cut 5 bases from V and 3 bases from J, with 17 bases between. Germline V gives CDR1 MNHNY, CDR2 SVGAGI (reference sequence). DNA for the CDR3: TGTGCCAGCAGTCACCCCGGGACACCCCTCTACGAGCAGTACTTC. Amino acids: CASSHPGTPLYEQYF.

V gene TRBV4-2 combines with J gene TRBJ2-7, with D possibly being TRBD1 or TRBD2 (5 bases each). This CDR3 is built from 14 residues. V gave up 0 bases and J gave up 3 bases, with 9 bases separating them. Per the germline V gene, CDR1 is LGHNA and CDR2 is YNFKEQ. As DNA, the CDR3 is TGTGCCAGCAGCCAAGAAGATGGGGGCTACGAGCAGTACTTC. Amino acids: CASSQEDGGYEQYF.

The rearrangement links TRBV4-1 to TRBJ1-5, with 9 bases that match TRBD1. CDR1 and CDR2 (germline): MGHRA, YSYEKL. V lost 2 bases, J lost 5 bases, and 4 bases stayed unmatched. This CDR3 region has 15 residues. CDR3 region: CASSQPGQGHQPQHF. Written as DNA, the CDR3 is TGCGCCAGCAGCCAACCGGGACAGGGACATCAGCCCCAGCATTTT.

The rearrangement links TRBV29-1 to TRBJ2-1; the D gene is possibly TRBD2 (6 bases). The CDR3 extends over 15 amino acids. Germline V gene sequence: CDR1 SQVTM, CDR2 ANQGSEA. V was trimmed by 6 bases and J by 0 bases, leaving 15 bases between them. Written as DNA, the CDR3 is TGCAGCGTCATACTAGCCCCGAGCTCCTACAATGAGCAGTTCTTC. The encoded protein is CSVILAPSSYNEQFF.

As regards this clonotype: An end of the junction differs from the germline gene, which may be a read error. The V and J genes are TRBV5-1 and TRBJ2-5; 9 nucleotides align to TRBD1. The closer fit of TRBJ2-7 to the DNA end suggests the J call may be wrong. Looked up from germline, CDR1 is SGHRS and CDR2 is YFSETQ. The CDR3 length is 14 residues. CDR3 bases: TGCACCAGCAGCACCGGGACAGGGACCGACGAGCAGTACTTC. This translates into CTSSTGTGTDEQYF.

This chain joins TRBV4-2 and TRBJ2-7, with D unclear. There are 14 residues in the CDR3. Germline V CDR1 and CDR2: LGHNA, YNFKEQ. V lost 4 bases and J 4 bases, leaving 14 bases between the germline ends. The CDR3 DNA reads TGTGCCAGCAGCCCCGAGGAGATAACATACGAGCAGTACTTC. Translated, it gives CASSPEEITYEQYF.

This clonotype was recorded many times. The gene calls are TRBV5-5 and TRBJ2-5; TRBD2 is a possible D gene (5 bases). Germline CDR1 reads SGHKS; CDR2 reads YYEKEE (reference sequence). The V end lost 1 base, the J end lost 2 bases, and 15 bases lay between the germline ends. The CDR3 sequence is 16 residues long. CDR3 nucleotide sequence: TGTGCCAGCAGCTTGTCCCGCGGGTCCTTTCAAGAGACCCAGTACTTC. It codes for CASSLSRGSFQETQYF.